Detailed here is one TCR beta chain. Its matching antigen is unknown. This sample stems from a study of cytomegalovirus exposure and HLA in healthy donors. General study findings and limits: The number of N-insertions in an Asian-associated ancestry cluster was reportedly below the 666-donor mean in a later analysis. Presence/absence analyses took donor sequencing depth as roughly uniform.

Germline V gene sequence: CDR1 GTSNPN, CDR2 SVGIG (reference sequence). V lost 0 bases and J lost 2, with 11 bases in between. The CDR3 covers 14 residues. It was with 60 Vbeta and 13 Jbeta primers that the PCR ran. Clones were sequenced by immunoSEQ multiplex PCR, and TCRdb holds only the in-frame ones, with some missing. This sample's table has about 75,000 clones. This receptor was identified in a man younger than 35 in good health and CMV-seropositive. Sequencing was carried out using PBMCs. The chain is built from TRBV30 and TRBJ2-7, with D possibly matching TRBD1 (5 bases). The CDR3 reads CAWSVSDRAYEQYF. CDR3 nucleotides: TGTGCCTGGAGTGTAAGTGACAGAGCCTACGAGCAGTACTTC.